The rows below give T cell receptor beta chains drawn from one sample of a study of blood T cell repertoires in COVID-19. Assay: immunoSEQ multiplex PCR; the TCRdb copy retains only in-frame clones and omits some. In the table there are 200,000 to 250,000 clones, about 84% of which are singletons. The material sequenced was PBMCs or T cells enriched from blood (not recorded which). These receptors originate from a man aged 55-75 years who had recovered from COVID-19. The CDR3 runs from the conserved cysteine through the conserved F or W. Fields, in order: CDR3 length, D gene, V gene, clone size, J gene, CDR3 protein, CDR3 DNA. The D gene is left open where the match is weak. Size values are once, few and many counts, or a class for expanded clones, and some rows have none.

cdr3_length: 14
d_call: .
v_call: TRBV7-9
clone_size: .
j_call: TRBJ1-3
cdr3_aa: CASSNRNSGNTIYF
cdr3_nt: TGTGCCAGCAGCAACAGAAACTCTGGAAACACCATATATTTT

cdr3_length: 16
d_call: TRBD1
v_call: TRBV7-2
clone_size: .
j_call: TRBJ2-7
cdr3_aa: CASSLGGGIAFDEQYF
cdr3_nt: TGTGCCAGCAGCTTAGGAGGGGGCATCGCCTTCGACGAGCAGTACTTC

cdr3_length: 16
d_call: .
v_call: TRBV11-2
clone_size: .
j_call: TRBJ2-2
cdr3_aa: CASSLYEGSNTGELFF
cdr3_nt: TGTGCCAGCAGCTTATACGAGGGATCGAACACCGGGGAGCTGTTTTTT

cdr3_length: 15
d_call: TRBD1
v_call: TRBV2
clone_size: .
j_call: TRBJ1-2
cdr3_aa: CATMEHQTGGGGYTF
cdr3_nt: TGTGCCACCATGGAACATCAGACAGGGGGCGGTGGCTACACCTTC

cdr3_length: 15
d_call: TRBD1
v_call: TRBV11-2
clone_size: once
j_call: TRBJ1-1
cdr3_aa: CASSLEGRGSTEAFF
cdr3_nt: TGTGCCAGCAGCTTAGAGGGCAGGGGGAGCACTGAAGCTTTCTTT

cdr3_length: 11
d_call: .
v_call: TRBV18
clone_size: .
j_call: TRBJ2-7
cdr3_aa: CASSPGEGRHF
cdr3_nt: TGTGCCAGCTCACCCGGAGAGGGTCGGCACTTC

cdr3_length: 16
d_call: TRBD1
v_call: TRBV6-6
clone_size: .
j_call: TRBJ1-4
cdr3_aa: CASRPGTGATNEKLFF
cdr3_nt: TGTGCCAGCAGACCCGGGACAGGGGCAACTAATGAAAAACTGTTTTTT

cdr3_length: 15
d_call: TRBD1
v_call: TRBV7-3
clone_size: .
j_call: TRBJ2-5
cdr3_aa: CASSLTGTGRETQYF
cdr3_nt: TGTGCCAGCAGCTTAACGGGGACAGGGAGAGAGACCCAGTACTTC

cdr3_length: 13
d_call: .
v_call: TRBV6-5
clone_size: .
j_call: TRBJ1-1
cdr3_aa: CASSGVRAGVTFF
cdr3_nt: TGTGCCAGCAGCGGTGTCCGGGCAGGGGTAACTTTCTTT

cdr3_length: 15
d_call: TRBD1
v_call: TRBV25-1
clone_size: once
j_call: TRBJ1-4
cdr3_aa: CASSDPGQVNEKLFF
cdr3_nt: TGTGCCAGCAGTGACCCGGGACAGGTTAATGAAAAACTGTTTTTT

cdr3_length: 14
d_call: .
v_call: TRBV7-9
clone_size: .
j_call: TRBJ2-5
cdr3_aa: CASSLELRQETQYF
cdr3_nt: TGTGCCAGCAGCTTAGAACTACGACAAGAGACCCAGTACTTC

cdr3_length: 15
d_call: .
v_call: TRBV5-1
clone_size: .
j_call: TRBJ1-2
cdr3_aa: CASSLRGAGGYGYTF
cdr3_nt: TGCGCCAGCAGCTTGCGTGGTGCGGGTGGCTATGGCTACACCTTC

cdr3_length: 15
d_call: TRBD1
v_call: TRBV6-5
clone_size: .
j_call: TRBJ2-1
cdr3_aa: CASRGGTGDRYEQFF
cdr3_nt: TGTGCCAGCAGAGGAGGGACAGGAGATCGGTATGAGCAGTTCTTC

cdr3_length: 17
d_call: TRBD2
v_call: TRBV5-3
clone_size: once
j_call: TRBJ2-3
cdr3_aa: CARILGAGGPCTDTQYF
cdr3_nt: TGTGCCAGAATCCTTGGAGCGGGGGGGCCCTGCACAGATACGCAGTATTTT

cdr3_length: 18
d_call: .
v_call: TRBV21-1
clone_size: .
j_call: TRBJ2-3
cdr3_aa: CASSKGDRRWTEADTQYF
cdr3_nt: TGTGCCAGCAGCAAAGGGGACAGGAGGTGGACTGAGGCAGATACGCAGTATTTT

cdr3_length: 15
d_call: .
v_call: TRBV7-2
clone_size: once
j_call: TRBJ1-4
cdr3_aa: CASSFVSGGEGKLFF
cdr3_nt: TGTGCCAGCAGCTTTGTAAGCGGAGGGGAAGGAAAACTGTTTTTT

cdr3_length: 16
d_call: TRBD1
v_call: TRBV5-6
clone_size: .
j_call: TRBJ2-1
cdr3_aa: CASRERDRKFNEGQFF
cdr3_nt: TGTGCCAGCAGGGAACGGGACAGAAAATTCAATGAGGGGCAGTTCTTC

cdr3_length: 15
d_call: TRBD2
v_call: TRBV6-5
clone_size: few
j_call: TRBJ2-7
cdr3_aa: CASSYSGTSGAGQYF
cdr3_nt: TGTGCCAGCAGTTACTCGGGGACTAGCGGGGCCGGGCAGTACTTC

cdr3_length: 13
d_call: .
v_call: TRBV7-2
clone_size: .
j_call: TRBJ2-7
cdr3_aa: CASSLVVGSEQYF
cdr3_nt: TGTGCCAGCAGCTTAGTCGTGGGGAGCGAGCAGTACTTC

cdr3_length: 16
d_call: TRBD1
v_call: TRBV4-2
clone_size: .
j_call: TRBJ1-6
cdr3_aa: CASSLSQGVNNSPLHF
cdr3_nt: TGTGCCAGCAGCCTATCACAGGGGGTAAATAATTCACCCCTCCACTTT

cdr3_length: 15
d_call: .
v_call: TRBV4-2
clone_size: .
j_call: TRBJ2-1
cdr3_aa: CASSPTADSYNEQFF
cdr3_nt: TGTGCCAGCAGCCCCACAGCGGACTCCTACAATGAGCAGTTCTTC

cdr3_length: 13
d_call: .
v_call: TRBV11-3
clone_size: .
j_call: TRBJ1-2
cdr3_aa: CASSRTGLRGYTF
cdr3_nt: TGTGCCAGCAGCCGTACAGGTTTACGGGGCTACACCTTC

cdr3_length: 13
d_call: TRBD1
v_call: TRBV29-1
clone_size: once
j_call: TRBJ1-6
cdr3_aa: CSVRTGNNSPLHF
cdr3_nt: TGCAGCGTTCGGACAGGGAATAATTCACCCCTCCACTTT

cdr3_length: 15
d_call: TRBD2
v_call: TRBV19
clone_size: .
j_call: TRBJ2-2
cdr3_aa: CASVRGGHNTGELFF
cdr3_nt: TGTGCCAGTGTCCGGGGGGGCCATAACACCGGGGAGCTGTTTTTT

cdr3_length: 18
d_call: .
v_call: TRBV6-1
clone_size: .
j_call: TRBJ1-2
cdr3_aa: CASSEPRMTGLSSYGYTF
cdr3_nt: TGTGCCAGCAGTGAACCCCGGATGACAGGTTTAAGCAGCTATGGCTACACCTTC

cdr3_length: 20
d_call: .
v_call: TRBV12-2
clone_size: .
j_call: TRBJ2-5
cdr3_aa: CASRFTTPKTQRDIQETQYF
cdr3_nt: TGTGCAAGTCGCTTCACAACCCCCAAAACCCAAAGGGACATCCAAGAGACCCAGTACTTC

cdr3_length: 15
d_call: TRBD1
v_call: TRBV20-1
clone_size: .
j_call: TRBJ1-1
cdr3_aa: CSASTDRGRNTEAFF
cdr3_nt: TGCAGTGCTAGTACGGACAGGGGCAGGAACACTGAAGCTTTCTTT

cdr3_length: 13
d_call: TRBD2
v_call: TRBV7-2
clone_size: .
j_call: TRBJ2-1
cdr3_aa: CASRGGSYNEQFF
cdr3_nt: TGTGCCAGTCGCGGGGGCTCCTACAATGAGCAGTTCTTC

cdr3_length: 16
d_call: .
v_call: TRBV7-8
clone_size: .
j_call: TRBJ1-3
cdr3_aa: CASSFLGRPSGNTIYF
cdr3_nt: TGTGCCAGCAGCTTTTTGGGCAGACCCTCTGGAAACACCATATATTTT